Below are 21 T cell receptor beta chains sequenced from a single sample in a study of shared clonotypes between healthy human individuals. Clones were sequenced by immunoSEQ multiplex PCR, and TCRdb holds only the in-frame ones, with some missing. The data contain about 1.1 million clones, 60% to 85% of them singletons. Sequenced material: memory CD4+ T cells from PBMCs. As to subset: CD45RA-negative fraction. The receptors come from a man aged 18 to 29 in good health. Some clones in this sample may be carry-over from other donors' samples.

The rearrangement uses TRBV4-2 and TRBJ2-5, with 10 nucleotides matching TRBD1. CDR1 and CDR2 from the germline V gene are LGHNA and YNFKEQ. The CDR3 spans 16 residues. The trim removed 4 bases at V and 2 bases at J, leaving 7 bases unmatched. The CDR3 coding sequence is TGTGCCAGCAGCCTCGGACCGGGACAGGGGCAAGAGACCCAGTACTTC. Encoded protein: CASSLGPGQGQETQYF.

This clone was recorded a few times. The V call is TRBV10-2, the J call TRBJ1-1, with D uncertain. The V end was cut by 5 bases, the J end by 2 bases, with 12 bases between. Germline V gene data show CDR1 as WSHSY and CDR2 as SAAADI. The CDR3 is 14 residues long. CDR3 bases: TGCGCCAGCAGTCCCCACACCGTAAACACTGAAGCTTTCTTT. As protein: CASSPHTVNTEAFF.

This clone was picked up a small number of times. The sample holds other DNA sequences that translate to the same CDR3. J is TRBJ2-2 and V is TRBV6-5; unclear D gene. V was clipped by 2 bases and J by 0 bases, with 4 bases between them. Germline V lookup: CDR1 MNHEY, CDR2 SVGAGI. This CDR3 spans 14 amino acids. This chain's CDR3 is CASSYAPNTGELFF. The CDR3 nucleotides read TGTGCCAGCAGTTACGCGCCGAACACCGGGGAGCTGTTTTTT.

The chain carries TRBV19 and TRBJ2-1, with D perhaps matching TRBD1 (5 bases). V was cut by 6 bases and J by 9 bases, with 21 bases left in between. The CDR3 totals 15 residues. Per germline, CDR1 LNHDA and CDR2 SQIVND (reference sequence). CDR3 bases: TGTGCCAGTAGCCAAATACATGGGGCTATGGGTGAGCAGTTCTTC. This codes for CASSQIHGAMGEQFF.

The rearrangement uses TRBV30 and TRBJ1-6; D call uncertain. The germline V gene has CDR1 GTSNPN and CDR2 SVGIG (reference sequence). V was pared by 0 bases and J by 9 bases, with 3 bases between. This CDR3 has 11 residues. The CDR3 region has the DNA TGTGCCTGGAGTGTTATTTCACCCCTCCACTTT. Translated, it gives CAWSVISPLHF.

V usage is TRBV9 and J usage is TRBJ2-1, with D possibly matching TRBD2 (5 bases). The CDR3 is 16 residues long. Germline CDR1 SGDLS, CDR2 YYNGEE. V dropped 4 bases and J dropped 0 bases, with 14 bases sitting between them. CDR3 residues: CASSPTTIRSYNEQFF. In nucleotides, the CDR3 is TGTGCCAGCAGCCCAACGACTATCCGCTCCTACAATGAGCAGTTCTTC.

V gene TRBV9 combines with J gene TRBJ2-7; possible D gene TRBD1, 6 bases. This CDR3 contains 15 residues. Trimming left V 4 bases short and J 0 bases short, with 14 bases between. The germline gives CDR1 SGDLS, CDR2 YYNGEE. CDR3 DNA: TGTGCCAGCAGCCCCTCCGGGACAAGCTCCTACGAGCAGTACTTC. It codes for CASSPSGTSSYEQYF.

V is TRBV18 and J is TRBJ1-1; D ambiguous. Trimming took off 2 bases at V and 0 bases at J, with 13 bases between the two ends. The germline gives CDR1 KGHSH, CDR2 LQKENI. The CDR3 is 16 residues long. The CDR3 sequence is CASSPGQVWVNTEAFF. Written as DNA, the CDR3 is TGTGCCAGCTCACCAGGGCAGGTTTGGGTGAACACTGAAGCTTTCTTT.

This clone occurred a few times. The chain has TRBV10-1 and TRBJ1-1, with a possible D match to TRBD1 (6 bases). CDR3 length equals 17 residues. Deletions cut 5 bases from V and 5 bases from J, with 24 bases between. CDR1 and CDR2 from the germline V gene are WNHNN and SYGVQD (reference sequence). CDR3 amino acids: CASSSRALGGKRTEAFF. In nucleotides, the CDR3 is TGCGCCAGCAGTAGCCGAGCCCTAGGGGGAAAAAGGACTGAAGCTTTCTTT.

A remark on this clone: Distinct nucleotide sequences in the sample also encode this CDR3. The chain has TRBV28 and TRBJ1-5; D is perhaps TRBD1 (5 bases). This CDR3 spans 15 amino acids. Trimming shortened V by 3 bases and J by 4 bases, and 13 bases separated the two germline ends. Germline CDR1 and CDR2: MDHEN and SYDVKM. CDR3 nucleotides: TGTGCCAGCAGTTTTGGCGCCGGGGGGAATCAGCCCCAGCATTTT. Translation: CASSFGAGGNQPQHF.

This chain uses TRBV9 with TRBJ1-4; the D gene is possibly TRBD1 (5 bases). The ends were cut back, 4 bases at V and 4 bases at J, with 14 bases in the middle. Germline CDR1 reads SGDLS; CDR2 reads YYNGEE. This CDR3 comprises 15 residues. For the CDR3, the DNA is TGTGCCAGCAGCCTTCGGGGGAGGGGTAATGAAAAACTGTTTTTT. Protein: CASSLRGRGNEKLFF. The variable domain in full, completed from reference TRBV9 and TRBJ1-4, reads DSGVTQTPKHLITATGQRVTLRCSPRSGDLSVYWYQQSLDQGLQFLIQYYNGEERAKGNILERFSAQQFPDLHSELNLSSLELGDSALYFCASSLRGRGNEKLFFGSGTQLSVL.

This chain uses TRBV30 with TRBJ1-1, with a possible D match to TRBD1 (5 bases). CDR3 size: 15 residues. V was cut by 2 bases and J by 8 bases, with 21 bases left in between. Looked up from germline, CDR1 is GTSNPN and CDR2 is SVGIG (reference sequence). This CDR3 reads CAWSPRTGPAGEAFF. CDR3 DNA sequence: TGTGCCTGGAGTCCCCGGACGGGACCGGCGGGCGAAGCTTTCTTT.

The chain recombines TRBV28 with TRBJ1-5, with 7 bases aligning to TRBD1. Per the germline V gene, CDR1 is MDHEN and CDR2 is SYDVKM. The junction had 3 bases not matched to a gene; V was cut back by 4 bases and J by 3 bases. The CDR3 length is 14 residues. CDR3 DNA: TGTGCCAGCAGTTCGACAGGGCTCAATCAGCCCCAGCATTTT. Translated, it gives CASSSTGLNQPQHF. Drawing the rest from reference TRBV28 and TRBJ1-5, the complete variable domain is DVKVTQSSRYLVKRTGEKVFLECVQDMDHENMFWYRQDPGLGLRLIYFSYDVKMKEKGDIPEGYSVSREKKERFSLILESASTNQTSMYLCASSSTGLNQPQHFGDGTRLSIL.

The chain recombines TRBV7-2 with TRBJ2-3; D is possibly TRBD2 (6 bases). The CDR3 spans 18 residues. Deletions cut 2 bases from V and 0 bases from J, with 18 bases between. In germline, CDR1 is SGHTA, CDR2 FQGNSA. CDR3 residues: CASSLWSPLAVSTDTQYF. The CDR3 nucleotides read TGTGCCAGCAGCTTATGGTCTCCATTAGCGGTGAGCACAGATACGCAGTATTTT.

The gene calls are TRBV6-1 and TRBJ2-2; D not resolved. Germline V lookup: CDR1 MNHNS, CDR2 SASEGT. The CDR3 runs 14 residues. Trimming removed 5 bases from V and 5 bases from J, with 12 bases in between. The CDR3 is CASSKRPETGELFF. As DNA, the CDR3 is TGTGCCAGCAGTAAACGTCCGGAGACCGGGGAGCTGTTTTTT.

V and J are TRBV18 and TRBJ2-2; D is ambiguous. V was pared by 1 base and J by 3 bases, with 6 bases between. CDR3 size: 14 residues. Germline V lookup: CDR1 KGHSH, CDR2 LQKENI. Here the CDR3 reads CASSPQWDTGELFF. The DNA of the CDR3 is TGTGCCAGCTCACCACAGTGGGACACCGGGGAGCTGTTTTTT.

The chain recombines TRBV6-6 with TRBJ2-1; 7 bases agree with TRBD2. After removal of 5 bases from V and 8 bases from J, the junction contained 3 bases not matched to a gene. Germline assignment: CDR1 MNHNY and CDR2 SVGAGI (reference sequence). The CDR3 sequence is 12 residues long. The CDR3 region is CASSTAGDEQFF. The CDR3 region has the DNA TGTGCCAGCAGTACTGCGGGGGATGAGCAGTTCTTC.

This clone was counted only a few times. The chain links TRBV27 to TRBJ1-1; 7 nucleotides agree with TRBD1. The germline V gene has CDR1 MNHEY and CDR2 SMNVEV (reference sequence). The CDR3 loop spans 15 amino acids. V lost 5 bases and J lost 5; bases outside the gene matches: 11. This chain's CDR3 is CASSQVGGARTEAFF. The CDR3, as DNA: TGTGCCAGCAGTCAAGTAGGGGGCGCGAGAACTGAAGCTTTCTTT.

This rearrangement joins TRBV4-2 to TRBJ2-7; 9 positions match TRBD1. This CDR3 comprises 14 residues. Germline CDR1 and CDR2: LGHNA and YNFKEQ. With 5 bases clipped from V and 7 bases from J, the junction kept 9 bases outside the gene matches. CDR3 residues: CASSKTGGRLEQYF. The CDR3 nucleotides read TGTGCCAGCAGCAAAACAGGGGGCCGTTTGGAGCAGTACTTC.

The chain employs TRBV12-5 and TRBJ2-7, with D tentatively TRBD2 (6 bases). V lost 9 bases to trimming and J lost 6 bases, with 18 bases between them. Germline lookup yields CDR1 LGHNT and CDR2 FRNRAP. The CDR3 spans 13 residues. CDR3 amino acids: CASLDVGGSEQYF. CDR3 bases: TGTGCTAGCCTGGACGTCGGGGGTTCCGAGCAGTACTTC.

The chain joins TRBV30 to TRBJ1-6; a weak D match, TRBD1 (5 bases). Germline assignment: CDR1 GTSNPN and CDR2 SVGIG (reference sequence). Deletions cut 0 bases from V and 8 bases from J, with 11 bases between. The CDR3 is 14 amino acids. The CDR3 nucleotides are TGTGCCTGGAGTGTACTACAGGTGTATTCACCCCTCCACTTT. Encoded protein: CAWSVLQVYSPLHF.